The 10 T cell receptor beta chains reported below all come from one sample, sequenced in a study of shared clonotypes between healthy human individuals. Clones were read by immunoSEQ multiplex PCR, and TCRdb kept only the in-frame ones, dropping some. The data contain some 2.1 million clones, roughly 95% of them seen just once; the ten biggest clones take up approximately 1.7%. CD45RO-negative, CCR7-selected cells formed the naive CD8 fraction, which excluded terminally differentiated effector memory CD45RA+ cells. Sequences were obtained from naive CD8+ T cells from PBMCs. These receptors were collected from a man between 18 and 29 years old in good health. Some clones in this sample may be carry-over from other donors' samples.

This chain uses TRBV9 with TRBJ1-1; 7 bases agree with TRBD1. Per germline, CDR1 SGDLS and CDR2 YYNGEE. This CDR3 spans 14 amino acids. Trimming removed 4 bases from V and 1 base from J; junction bases left unmatched: 4. In nucleotides, the CDR3 is TGTGCCAGCAGCACGGGACAGCCGAACACTGAAGCTTTCTTT. Translation: CASSTGQPNTEAFF. Looking up the rest from reference TRBV9 and TRBJ1-1 gives the full variable domain: DSGVTQTPKHLITATGQRVTLRCSPRSGDLSVYWYQQSLDQGLQFLIQYYNGEERAKGNILERFSAQQFPDLHSELNLSSLELGDSALYFCASSTGQPNTEAFFGQGTRLTVV.

This chain joins TRBV5-4 and TRBJ2-7; TRBD1 matches 8 bases. Unmatched junction bases numbered 4, after V lost 3 bases and J lost 2 bases. The CDR3 extends over 14 amino acids. The V gene's germline CDR1 is SGHNT and CDR2 YYREEE (reference sequence). The CDR3 DNA is TGTGCCAGCAGCTCCGGGACAGGACCCTACGAGCAGTACTTC. This gives the protein CASSSGTGPYEQYF.

The V and J genes are TRBV30 and TRBJ1-1; D ambiguous. Trimming left V 7 bases short and J 0 bases short, with 12 bases between. CDR3 size: 13 residues. Germline V lookup: CDR1 GTSNPN, CDR2 SVGIG (reference sequence). CDR3: CASEGPMNTEAFF. The CDR3 DNA sequence: TGTGCCTCAGAGGGCCCCATGAACACTGAAGCTTTCTTT.

This chain connects TRBV4-1 to TRBJ2-7; D might be TRBD2 (5 bases). The CDR3 totals 14 residues. Germline V CDR1 and CDR2: MGHRA, YSYEKL. V lost 1 base and J lost 3, with 10 bases in between. This CDR3 reads CASSQAVDYYEQYF. DNA of the CDR3: TGCGCCAGCAGCCAAGCGGTAGACTACTACGAGCAGTACTTC.

This chain connects TRBV28 to TRBJ1-1, with TRBD1 as a possible D gene (5 bases). Per the germline V gene, CDR1 is MDHEN and CDR2 is SYDVKM. Trimming pared 6 bases from V and 2 bases from J, leaving 19 bases between. The CDR3 has 16 amino acids. The DNA for the CDR3 is TGTGCCAGCAGCACCGCCAGGGAAGTTAAAAACACTGAAGCTTTCTTT. This encodes CASSTAREVKNTEAFF.

The J gene is TRBJ2-6, the V gene TRBV7-6; D uncertain. With 0 bases removed from V and 2 bases from J, the gap between germline ends came to 8 bases. The germline V gene encodes CDR1 SGHVS and CDR2 FNYEAQ. The CDR3 covers 16 residues. The CDR3 is CASSLAGGPGANVLTF. In DNA, the CDR3 is TGTGCCAGCAGCTTAGCTGGTGGGCCTGGGGCCAACGTCCTGACTTTC.

The chain has TRBV15 and TRBJ2-7, with 7 bases matching TRBD1. Trimming at V came to 0 bases and at J to 7 bases, leaving 9 bases not matched to a gene. The germline gives CDR1 LNHNV, CDR2 YYDKDF (reference sequence). The CDR3 runs 15 residues. CDR3 region: CATSRDRSGGQEQYF. The DNA for the CDR3 is TGTGCCACCAGCAGAGATAGGTCAGGGGGTCAAGAGCAGTACTTC. The whole variable domain, filled in from reference TRBV15 and TRBJ2-7, reads DAMVIQNPRYQVTQFGKPVTLSCSQTLNHNVMYWYQQKSSQAPKLLFHYYDKDFNNEADTPDNFQSRRPNTSFCFLDIRSPGLGDTAMYLCATSRDRSGGQEQYFGPGTRLTVT.

This clone was seen once. The V call is TRBV4-3, the J call TRBJ1-6, with D unclear. The CDR3 totals 13 residues. The germline V gene has CDR1 LGHNA and CDR2 YSLEER. V lost 1 base and J lost 8, with 6 bases in between. The CDR3 bases are TGCGCCAGCAGCCAAGTGGTTCATTCACCCCTCCACTTT. Its translation is CASSQVVHSPLHF.

The chain recombines TRBV28 with TRBJ2-1; D not certain. Germline V gene data show CDR1 as MDHEN and CDR2 as SYDVKM. Trimming stripped 1 base from V and 5 bases from J, with 12 bases between. The CDR3 covers 15 residues. CDR3 protein: CASSLFIGQNNEQFF. As DNA, the CDR3 is TGTGCCAGCAGTTTATTCATCGGTCAGAACAATGAGCAGTTCTTC.

The V gene is TRBV5-6, the J gene TRBJ2-2, with TRBD1 identical over 7 bases. Germline loops: CDR1 SGHDT, CDR2 YYEEEE. The CDR3 is 16 residues long. Unmatched junction bases numbered 6, after V lost 4 bases and J lost 0 bases. CDR3 nucleotide sequence: TGTGCCAGCAGCCCGCAGGGGACAGCGAACACCGGGGAGCTGTTTTTT. Residues: CASSPQGTANTGELFF.